The 7 T cell receptor beta chains presented below share a single source sample, sequenced in a study of blood T cell repertoires in COVID-19. The assay was immunoSEQ multiplex PCR, and TCRdb's table has in-frame clones only and misses some. In the table there are roughly 30,000 clones, around three quarters of which are singletons. The specimen was peripheral blood. These receptors all stem from a man in his sixties or seventies with acute or convalescent COVID-19.

V gene TRBV28 combines with J gene TRBJ2-7, with 15 bases that match TRBD2. V trimming: 4 bases; J trimming: 4 bases; junction bases outside the gene matches: 5. The germline CDR1 and CDR2 sequences are MDHEN and SYDVKM. The CDR3 has 16 residues. CDR3 sequence reads: CASSSPGLAGGYEQYF. CDR3 nucleotide sequence: TGTGCCAGCAGTTCTCCCGGACTAGCGGGAGGGTACGAGCAGTACTTC.

The gene calls are TRBV29-1 and TRBJ2-1; TRBD2 matches at 15 bases. The V gene's germline CDR1 is SQVTM and CDR2 ANQGSEA. V dropped 4 bases and J dropped 7; count of bases not matched to a gene: 8. The CDR3 is 16 residues long. The CDR3 is CSVGAGLAGGRNEQFF. The CDR3 DNA is TGCAGCGTTGGGGCAGGACTAGCGGGGGGGCGGAATGAGCAGTTCTTC.

This chain connects TRBV2 to TRBJ2-5; 7 bases are shared with TRBD1. The V gene's germline CDR1 is SNHLY and CDR2 FYNNEI. CDR3 size: 14 residues. J lost 4 bases, V lost 4 bases, and 6 bases had no gene match. CDR3 protein: CASSGRAGGETQYF. In DNA, the CDR3 is TGTGCCAGCAGTGGAAGGGCAGGGGGAGAGACCCAGTACTTC.

The chain uses TRBV30 and TRBJ1-6; D uncertain. The CDR3 spans 13 residues. Germline V gene sequence: CDR1 GTSNPN, CDR2 SVGIG (reference sequence). The V end was cut by 5 bases, the J end by 1 base, with 6 bases between. CDR3 nucleotide sequence: TGTGCCTGGGTGAGGTCCTATAATTCACCCCTCCACTTT. It yields the protein CAWVRSYNSPLHF.

The J gene is TRBJ2-3, the V gene TRBV19; D gene uncertain. Trimming removed 9 bases from V and 0 bases from J, with 19 bases in between. The CDR3 is made up of 16 amino acids. Germline V lookup: CDR1 LNHDA, CDR2 SQIVND (reference sequence). As DNA, the CDR3 is TGTGCCAGGGAGCTGAGCTGGGTTCTAAGCACAGATACGCAGTATTTT. Its protein is CARELSWVLSTDTQYF.

This clone has a handful of counts. The CDR3 loop reads CSATSGSRTDTQYF. The CDR3 bases are TGCAGCGCGACGTCGGGATCCCGCACAGATACGCAGTATTTT. The chain uses TRBV29-1 and TRBJ2-3; a possible D gene is TRBD2 (5 bases). The CDR3 is 14 residues long. The germline V gene has CDR1 SQVTM and CDR2 ANQGSEA. The V end lost 7 bases, the J end lost 1 base, and 15 bases lay between the germline ends.

The gene calls are TRBV7-2 and TRBJ1-1; tentative D call: TRBD1 (6 bases). This CDR3 has 14 residues. Germline V gene lookup returns CDR1 SGHTA and CDR2 FQGNSA. The germline V and J ends were trimmed by 5 bases and 7 bases, with 17 bases remaining between them. CDR3 in DNA: TGTGCCAGCAGCCAGACAGGCCCCCAGGGTGAAGCTTTCTTT. It specifies CASSQTGPQGEAFF.